This T cell receptor (beta chain) comes out of a study of T cell responses to AZD1222 COVID-19 vaccine. Measured with immunoSEQ multiplex PCR; TCRdb has only the in-frame clones, and not every one. The sample records about 150,000 clones, over 90% being singletons. CDR3 size: 17 residues. Germline CDR1 LNHNV, CDR2 YYDKDF (reference sequence). Trimming cost V 0 bases and J 5 bases; bases outside gene matches: 10. Note on this clone: Antigen specificity is unknown.

Whole-study results and caveats: AZD1222 recipients seropositive at baseline numbered only 5 or 6.

The genes are TRBV15 and TRBJ2-1, with TRBD2 identical over 7 bases. The origin of this receptor is an adult in good health. The specimen was peripheral blood, collected on day 0 of AZD1222 vaccination. The CDR3 sequence: CATSRDSVVSGDNEQFF. The CDR3 nucleotides read TGTGCCACCAGCAGAGATTCTGTGGTGAGCGGGGACAATGAGCAGTTCTTC.